Each of the 21 T cell receptor beta chains below was sequenced from the same sample in a study of blood T cell repertoires in COVID-19. Clones were sequenced by immunoSEQ multiplex PCR, and TCRdb holds only the in-frame ones, with some missing. The table records under 200,000 clones, approximately 90% of them present only once. The sample consisted of peripheral blood. The receptors were sampled from a man aged 45-60 years with acute or convalescent COVID-19.

The J gene is TRBJ2-5, the V gene TRBV5-1, with D tentatively TRBD1 (6 bases). The CDR3 covers 18 residues. V was pared by 0 bases and J by 4 bases, with 22 bases between. The germline V gene has CDR1 SGHRS and CDR2 YFSETQ. For the CDR3, the DNA is TGCGCCAGCAGCTTGGGTCCCCAAGGGCAGGGGCACGGAGAGACCCAGTACTTC. Translation gives CASSLGPQGQGHGETQYF.

The chain joins TRBV9 to TRBJ1-3; D is unclear. The V gene lost 0 bases and the J gene lost 4 bases, with 17 bases spanning the gap. CDR3 length: 17 residues. From germline, CDR1 is SGDLS and CDR2 YYNGEE. This CDR3 reads CASSVAPGNAGGNTIYF. DNA for the CDR3: TGTGCCAGCAGCGTAGCCCCAGGAAACGCGGGAGGAAACACCATATATTTT.

This chain joins TRBV28 and TRBJ1-6; D not resolved. This CDR3 spans 15 amino acids. V lost 10 bases, J lost 0 bases, and 13 bases lay in between. Looked up from germline, CDR1 is MDHEN and CDR2 is SYDVKM. This CDR3 reads CATRRHSSYNSPLHF. CDR3 sequence (DNA): TGTGCCACCAGAAGACACAGCTCCTATAATTCACCCCTCCACTTT.

This clone was observed a handful of times. The chain joins TRBV28 to TRBJ2-7; a weak D match, TRBD2 (6 bases). The CDR3 extends over 16 amino acids. The germline V gene has CDR1 MDHEN and CDR2 SYDVKM. Trimming took off 5 bases at V and 2 bases at J, with 19 bases between the two ends. CDR3 nucleotide sequence: TGTGCCAGCAGTCGAGAGAGGCTAGCGCTCACCTACGAGCAGTACTTC. Its translation is CASSRERLALTYEQYF.

As concerns this clone: The same CDR3 is also encoded by other DNA sequences in this sample. The chain employs TRBV28 and TRBJ1-2; TRBD1 aligns across 10 bases. CDR1 and CDR2 (germline): MDHEN, SYDVKM. The ends lost 3 bases at V and 8 bases at J; junction bases unmatched: 6. This CDR3 contains 14 residues. This chain's CDR3 is CASSFRTGGRGYTF. The CDR3 nucleotides are TGTGCCAGCAGTTTTCGGACAGGGGGTCGGGGCTACACCTTC.

The chain combines TRBV3-1 (or the pseudogene TRBV3-2) with TRBJ1-2; D is possibly TRBD1 (6 bases). Per the germline V gene, CDR1 is LGHDT and CDR2 is YNNKEL (reference sequence). The V and J ends lost 1 base and 5 bases respectively, with 11 bases between them. The CDR3 length is 14 residues. CDR3: CASSQGTGLYGYTF. The CDR3 nucleotides are TGTGCCAGCAGCCAAGGAACAGGGTTATATGGCTACACCTTC.

The V gene is TRBV6-5, the J gene TRBJ1-4, with D perhaps TRBD1 (5 bases). Germline lookup yields CDR1 MNHEY and CDR2 SVGAGI. Trimming shortened V by 0 bases and J by 5 bases, and 7 bases separated the two germline ends. The CDR3 loop spans 14 amino acids. This chain's CDR3 is CASSYSGGNEKLFF. CDR3 bases: TGTGCCAGCAGTTACTCGGGGGGAAATGAAAAACTGTTTTTT.

This clone was recorded once. The V and J genes are TRBV19 and TRBJ1-2, with D possibly TRBD1 on 5 matching bases. There are 15 residues in the CDR3. The V gene's germline CDR1 is LNHDA and CDR2 SQIVND (reference sequence). V lost 4 bases and J lost 8, with 20 bases in between. In nucleotides, the CDR3 is TGTGCCAGTAGTAGTTTCAACAGGAACCTTGGGGGCTACACCTTC. Residues: CASSSFNRNLGGYTF.

The V call is TRBV27, the J call TRBJ1-6; 7 bases agree with TRBD1. Trimming cost V 6 bases and J 5 bases; bases outside gene matches: 13. The CDR3 covers 17 residues. In germline, CDR1 is MNHEY, CDR2 SMNVEV (reference sequence). The CDR3 spells CASSPTGAGGDNSPLHF. DNA for the CDR3: TGTGCCAGCAGCCCCACAGGGGCCGGAGGGGATAATTCACCCCTCCACTTT.

The rearrangement uses TRBV6-5 and TRBJ2-7; D remains unclear. V shed 7 bases and J shed 4 bases, with 8 bases lying between them. Germline values: CDR1 MNHEY, CDR2 SVGAGI. The CDR3 contains 11 residues. This CDR3 is CASTGPYEQYV. DNA of the CDR3: TGTGCCAGCACGGGTCCGTACGAGCAGTACGTC.

The J gene is TRBJ1-2, the V gene TRBV27; 8 positions match TRBD1. Germline CDR1 MNHEY, CDR2 SMNVEV (reference sequence). CDR3 length: 14 amino acids. The junction had 8 bases not matched to a gene; V was cut back by 5 bases and J by 6 bases. This CDR3 reads CASSRNTGGNGYTF. DNA of the CDR3: TGTGCCAGCAGTCGCAACACAGGGGGGAATGGCTACACCTTC.

The chain is built from TRBV11-3 and TRBJ2-2; 8 nucleotides align to TRBD2. The CDR3 has 15 amino acids. Trimming at V came to 3 bases and at J to 0 bases, leaving 0 bases not matched to a gene. Germline CDR1 SGHNT, CDR2 YENEEA. CDR3 sequence reads: CASSFGGANTGELFF. CDR3 DNA: TGTGCCAGCAGCTTCGGGGGGGCGAACACCGGGGAGCTGTTTTTT. Filled out from reference TRBV11-3 and TRBJ2-2, the complete variable domain reads EAGVVQSPRYKIIEKKQPVAFWCNPISGHNTLYWYLQNLGQGPELLIRYENEEAVDDSQLPKDRFSAERLKGVDSTLKIQPAELGDSAVYLCASSFGGANTGELFFGEGSRLTVL.

The CDR3 sequence: CASSYGTVSYNSPLHF. In DNA, the CDR3 is TGTGCCAGCAGTTACGGGACAGTCTCCTATAATTCACCCCTCCACTTT. The chain combines TRBV6-2 or TRBV6-3 with TRBJ1-6; 7 nucleotides match TRBD1. CDR1 and CDR2 from the germline V gene are MNHEY and SVGEGT. The CDR3 has 16 residues. V dropped 2 bases and J dropped 0; count of bases not matched to a gene: 1.

This sequence joins TRBV30 and TRBJ1-4, with D hard to call. This CDR3 contains 15 residues. V was shortened by 2 bases and J by 4 bases, with 14 bases between the two germline ends. Germline CDR1 GTSNPN, CDR2 SVGIG (reference sequence). CDR3 protein: CAWSTGLEGNEKLFF. CDR3 DNA: TGTGCCTGGAGTACCGGACTGGAGGGTAATGAAAAACTGTTTTTT.

This chain uses TRBV5-6 with TRBJ2-1; 12 bases agree with TRBD2. The ends lost 0 bases at V and 7 bases at J; junction bases unmatched: 5. Germline V gives CDR1 SGHDT, CDR2 YYEEEE. The CDR3 spans 16 residues. CDR3 loop: CASSLAASGRENEQFF. CDR3 nucleotide sequence: TGTGCCAGCAGCTTGGCCGCTAGCGGGAGGGAAAATGAGCAGTTCTTC.

This clone has more than one count but fewer than ten. The rearrangement joins TRBV7-6 to TRBJ2-1, with a possible D match to TRBD2 (5 bases). V lost 4 bases and J lost 6, with 10 bases in between. The CDR3 is made up of 13 amino acids. CDR1 SGHVS and CDR2 FNYEAQ come from the germline V gene. CDR3 sequence: CASSSDYVNEQFF. CDR3 nucleotide sequence: TGTGCCAGCAGCTCTGACTACGTCAATGAGCAGTTCTTC.

This clone was detected once. The chain carries TRBV19 and TRBJ1-1; D possibly corresponds to TRBD1 (5 bases). With 6 bases removed from V and 7 bases from J, the gap between germline ends came to 15 bases. The CDR3 runs to 13 residues. CDR1 and CDR2 from the germline V gene are LNHDA and SQIVND (reference sequence). CDR3 loop: CASSATGKDEAFF. DNA of the CDR3: TGTGCCAGTAGCGCAACAGGAAAAGATGAAGCTTTCTTT.

V and J are TRBV4-1 and TRBJ2-5; 11 nucleotides agree with TRBD1. Trimming at V came to 4 bases and at J to 5 bases, leaving 6 bases not matched to a gene. There are 15 residues in the CDR3. Germline CDR1 MGHRA, CDR2 YSYEKL. The CDR3 loop reads CASSPGQGAGETQYF. The DNA of the CDR3 is TGCGCCAGCAGCCCAGGACAGGGGGCAGGTGAGACCCAGTACTTC.

The chain links TRBV27 to TRBJ2-1, with TRBD1 matching 9 bases. The J segment lost 1 base and the V segment lost 6 bases, leaving 7 bases of the junction unmatched. This CDR3 is 16 amino acids long. Per germline, CDR1 MNHEY and CDR2 SMNVEV (reference sequence). CDR3 DNA: TGTGCCAGCAGCCCCACAGGGGGCCCTTCCTACAATGAGCAGTTCTTC. Protein sequence: CASSPTGGPSYNEQFF.

The rearrangement joins TRBV18 to TRBJ2-7, with a weak D call TRBD2 (6 bases). CDR1 is KGHSH, CDR2 LQKENI, per germline. The CDR3 runs to 15 residues. V was pared by 2 bases and J by 0 bases, with 11 bases between. This CDR3 reads CASSPGRDFSYEQYF. CDR3 in DNA: TGTGCCAGCTCACCAGGGCGGGATTTCTCCTACGAGCAGTACTTC. Together with reference TRBV18 and TRBJ2-7, the CDR3 gives the full variable domain: NAGVMQNPRHLVRRRGQEARLRCSPMKGHSHVYWYRQLPEEGLKFMVYLQKENIIDESGMPKERFSAEFPKEGPSILRIQQVVRGDSAAYFCASSPGRDFSYEQYFGPGTRLTVT.

V gene TRBV5-1 combines with J gene TRBJ2-1; 13 bases map to TRBD2. Per germline, CDR1 SGHRS and CDR2 YFSETQ. V gave up 4 bases and J gave up 9 bases; unmatched junction bases: 10. There are 16 residues in the CDR3. In DNA form, the CDR3 reads TGCGCCAGCAGCCTGACCGGGACTAGCGGGAATGGTGAGCAGTTCTTC. This translates into CASSLTGTSGNGEQFF.